These T cell receptor beta chains were read from a single sample in a study of T cells after yellow fever vaccination. TCRdb re-analysed the 5' RACE reads in MiXCR, keeping a single row per CDR3 protein. The top ten hold roughly 17% of the sample, which has under 700,000 distinct CDR3 sequences, roughly 17% seen once. This sample comprised PBMCs, obtained about 5 days after the first yellow fever vaccination. The receptors come from a man between 18 and 35 years old who received the YFV17D yellow fever vaccine. Both conserved end residues are part of each CDR3. Fields, in order: CDR3 protein, CDR3 DNA, V gene, J gene, D gene, clone size. D genes are given only for firm matches. Size tells how often a clone was seen (once, few, many) or the class of an expanded clone, and some rows leave it out.

CDR3aa: CASSFVNQPQHF; CDR3nt: TGTGCCAGCAGCTTTGTCAATCAGCCCCAGCATTTT; v_gene: TRBV12-3/TRBV12-4; j_gene: TRBJ1-5; d_gene: .; abundance: many
CDR3aa: CSVETGEDEKLFF; CDR3nt: TGCAGCGTTGAGACAGGGGAAGATGAAAAACTGTTTTTT; v_gene: TRBV29-1; j_gene: TRBJ1-4; d_gene: TRBD1; abundance: .
CDR3aa: CASSGTGTGNTIYF; CDR3nt: TGTGCCAGCAGCGGTACAGGGACTGGAAACACCATATATTTT; v_gene: TRBV9; j_gene: TRBJ1-3; d_gene: .; abundance: .
CDR3aa: CASSLGQFRVGYTF; CDR3nt: TGTGCCAGCAGCCTTGGACAGTTCAGAGTTGGCTACACCTTC; v_gene: TRBV6-2/TRBV6-3; j_gene: TRBJ1-2; d_gene: .; abundance: many
CDR3aa: CASSFLAGGVTDTQYF; CDR3nt: TGTGCCAGCAGCTTCCTAGCGGGGGGTGTGACAGATACGCAGTATTTT; v_gene: TRBV5-6; j_gene: TRBJ2-3; d_gene: TRBD2; abundance: many
CDR3aa: CASSDRGVSYEQYF; CDR3nt: TGTGCCAGTTCAGACAGGGGTGTTTCCTACGAGCAGTACTTC; v_gene: TRBV6-6; j_gene: TRBJ2-7; d_gene: TRBD1; abundance: many
CDR3aa: CASSLGWTGNYGYTF; CDR3nt: TGTGCCAGCAGTTTAGGATGGACAGGGAACTATGGCTACACCTTC; v_gene: TRBV12-3/TRBV12-4; j_gene: TRBJ1-2; d_gene: TRBD1; abundance: few
CDR3aa: CASSPGVTAYNEQFF; CDR3nt: TGTGCTAGCAGCCCCGGCGTGACAGCTTACAATGAGCAGTTCTTC; v_gene: TRBV7-7; j_gene: TRBJ2-1; d_gene: .; abundance: few
CDR3aa: CASSLPPGGRVNTIYF; CDR3nt: TGTGCCAGCAGCCTCCCACCGGGGGGGCGCGTAAACACCATATATTTT; v_gene: TRBV4-2; j_gene: TRBJ1-3; d_gene: .; abundance: .
CDR3aa: CASSLGRRNQPQHF; CDR3nt: TGTGCCAGCAGTTTAGGTCGAAGGAATCAGCCCCAGCATTTT; v_gene: TRBV12-3/TRBV12-4; j_gene: TRBJ1-5; d_gene: .; abundance: .
CDR3aa: CASSQEAEKLFF; CDR3nt: TGTGCCAGCAGCCAAGAGGCCGAAAAACTGTTTTTT; v_gene: TRBV4-2; j_gene: TRBJ1-4; d_gene: .; abundance: .
CDR3aa: CASSLVVFASTDTQYF; CDR3nt: TGTGCCAGCAGCTTAGTAGTCTTCGCTAGCACAGATACGCAGTATTTT; v_gene: TRBV7-9; j_gene: TRBJ2-3; d_gene: .; abundance: .
CDR3aa: CASRVLNTQYF; CDR3nt: TGTGCCAGCAGGGTACTAAATACGCAGTATTTT; v_gene: TRBV2; j_gene: TRBJ2-3; d_gene: .; abundance: .
CDR3aa: CASSLSRRDGCYF; CDR3nt: TGCGCCAGCAGCCTGTCCCGCCGGGACGGATGCTACTTC; v_gene: TRBV5-1; j_gene: TRBJ2-7; d_gene: .; abundance: .
CDR3aa: CASSYAGHTDTQYF; CDR3nt: TGTGCCAGCAGCTACGCGGGGCACACAGATACGCAGTATTTT; v_gene: TRBV6-5; j_gene: TRBJ2-3; d_gene: .; abundance: .
CDR3aa: CASSLVTRPGFFDSPLHF; CDR3nt: TGTGCCAGCAGCTTAGTGACTAGGCCTGGCTTCTTTGATTCACCCCTCCACTTT; v_gene: TRBV7-6; j_gene: TRBJ1-6; d_gene: .; abundance: .
CDR3aa: CASSKRTGTSTDTQYF; CDR3nt: TGTGCCAGCAGCAAGCGGACAGGGACTAGCACAGATACGCAGTATTTT; v_gene: TRBV7-8; j_gene: TRBJ2-3; d_gene: TRBD1; abundance: few
CDR3aa: CASSTGQGRGNTGELFF; CDR3nt: TGTGCCAGCAGTACCGGACAGGGACGGGGGAACACCGGGGAGCTGTTTTTT; v_gene: TRBV27; j_gene: TRBJ2-2; d_gene: TRBD1; abundance: few
CDR3aa: CASSYFPRTGATYNEQFF; CDR3nt: TGTGCCAGCAGTTACTTTCCTCGGACAGGGGCCACCTACAATGAGCAGTTCTTC; v_gene: TRBV6-5; j_gene: TRBJ2-1; d_gene: TRBD1; abundance: .
CDR3aa: CASGHKDRFNYGYTF; CDR3nt: TGTGCTAGTGGCCACAAGGACAGGTTTAACTATGGCTACACCTTC; v_gene: TRBV12-5; j_gene: TRBJ1-2; d_gene: TRBD1; abundance: .
CDR3aa: CASSARLLSGANVLTF; CDR3nt: TGTGCCAGCAGCGCCAGACTCCTTTCTGGGGCCAACGTCCTGACTTTC; v_gene: TRBV9; j_gene: TRBJ2-6; d_gene: .; abundance: few
CDR3aa: CASGPGGLSNQPQHF; CDR3nt: TGTGCCAGCGGCCCAGGAGGGCTAAGCAATCAGCCCCAGCATTTT; v_gene: TRBV7-8; j_gene: TRBJ1-5; d_gene: .; abundance: few
CDR3aa: CASSLWGGSVTEAFF; CDR3nt: TGTGCCAGCAGTTTATGGGGGGGGAGCGTGACTGAAGCTTTCTTT; v_gene: TRBV28; j_gene: TRBJ1-1; d_gene: .; abundance: .
CDR3aa: CASSLSGGGSYNEQFF; CDR3nt: TGTGCCAGCAGCTTGTCCGGGGGGGGGTCCTACAATGAGCAGTTCTTC; v_gene: TRBV7-3; j_gene: TRBJ2-1; d_gene: TRBD2; abundance: few
CDR3aa: CASSLSAGLEAFF; CDR3nt: TGCGCCAGCAGCCTCTCGGCGGGGCTAGAAGCTTTCTTT; v_gene: TRBV4-1; j_gene: TRBJ1-1; d_gene: .; abundance: .
CDR3aa: CASSPQTGPVGYTF; CDR3nt: TGCGCCAGCAGCCCTCAAACGGGACCCGTCGGCTACACCTTC; v_gene: TRBV5-1; j_gene: TRBJ1-2; d_gene: .; abundance: few
CDR3aa: CASSFGGYQDTQYF; CDR3nt: TGTGCCAGCAGCTTCGGCGGGTACCAGGATACGCAGTATTTT; v_gene: TRBV11-2; j_gene: TRBJ2-3; d_gene: .; abundance: .
CDR3aa: CASSVGGGWDTEAFF; CDR3nt: TGTGCCAGCAGCGTAGGAGGGGGATGGGACACTGAAGCTTTCTTT; v_gene: TRBV9; j_gene: TRBJ1-1; d_gene: .; abundance: few
CDR3aa: CASSDSDSFGNTIYF; CDR3nt: TGTGCCAGCAGCGACTCTGACAGTTTTGGAAACACCATATATTTT; v_gene: TRBV6-5; j_gene: TRBJ1-3; d_gene: .; abundance: many
CDR3aa: CASSQVAGGPPYNEQFF; CDR3nt: TGCGCCAGCAGCCAAGTAGCGGGGGGGCCCCCCTACAATGAGCAGTTCTTC; v_gene: TRBV4-3; j_gene: TRBJ2-1; d_gene: TRBD2; abundance: .
CDR3aa: CASSLPSGARGTEAFF; CDR3nt: TGCGCCAGCAGCCTACCCTCAGGGGCCCGGGGCACTGAAGCTTTCTTT; v_gene: TRBV5-1; j_gene: TRBJ1-1; d_gene: .; abundance: many
CDR3aa: CASSYTGTGKETQYF; CDR3nt: TGTGCCAGCAGTTACACCGGGACAGGCAAAGAGACCCAGTACTTC; v_gene: TRBV6-5; j_gene: TRBJ2-5; d_gene: TRBD1; abundance: few
CDR3aa: CAISPGTELGELFF; CDR3nt: TGTGCCATCAGCCCCGGGACAGAACTCGGGGAGCTGTTTTTT; v_gene: TRBV10-3; j_gene: TRBJ2-2; d_gene: TRBD1; abundance: .
CDR3aa: CSARDSDPTGHQAPLHF; CDR3nt: TGCAGTGCTAGAGATTCGGATCCGACAGGGCATCAGGCACCCCTCCACTTT; v_gene: TRBV20-1; j_gene: TRBJ1-6; d_gene: TRBD1; abundance: few
CDR3aa: CASSQIGGGRTSGYYEQYF; CDR3nt: TGTGCCAGCAGCCAAATCGGGGGTGGCAGGACTAGCGGGTACTACGAGCAGTACTTC; v_gene: TRBV4-2; j_gene: TRBJ2-7; d_gene: TRBD2; abundance: many
CDR3aa: CASSSAGEIQYF; CDR3nt: TGTGCCAGCAGTTCCGCCGGAGAAATACAGTACTTC; v_gene: TRBV28; j_gene: TRBJ2-5; d_gene: .; abundance: many
CDR3aa: CASSKQVQWTDTQYF; CDR3nt: TGTGCCAGCAGCAAGCAGGTCCAATGGACAGATACGCAGTATTTT; v_gene: TRBV3-1; j_gene: TRBJ2-3; d_gene: .; abundance: .
CDR3aa: CASSLPTSSSDTQYF; CDR3nt: TGTGCCAGCAGCTTGCCGACTAGCTCCTCGGATACGCAGTATTTT; v_gene: TRBV5-4; j_gene: TRBJ2-3; d_gene: TRBD2; abundance: .
CDR3aa: CASRASGTWQEQYF; CDR3nt: TGTGCCAGCCGTGCATCAGGGACATGGCAAGAGCAGTACTTC; v_gene: TRBV12-3/TRBV12-4; j_gene: TRBJ2-7; d_gene: .; abundance: many
CDR3aa: CASSQTARWRNTQYF; CDR3nt: TGTGCCAGCAGCCAAACTGCCCGCTGGCGGAATACGCAGTATTTT; v_gene: TRBV3-1; j_gene: TRBJ2-3; d_gene: .; abundance: .
CDR3aa: CASSSGTGGASGYGYTF; CDR3nt: TGTGCCAGCAGCTCAGGGACAGGGGGCGCTTCGGGCTATGGCTACACCTTC; v_gene: TRBV11-2; j_gene: TRBJ1-2; d_gene: TRBD1; abundance: .
CDR3aa: CASRGGGADTQYF; CDR3nt: TGTGCCAGCAGGGGTGGGGGCGCAGATACGCAGTATTTT; v_gene: TRBV7-9; j_gene: TRBJ2-3; d_gene: .; abundance: .
CDR3aa: CASSQEGDREWSETQYF; CDR3nt: TGCGCCAGCAGCCAAGAGGGGGACAGGGAGTGGTCGGAGACCCAGTACTTC; v_gene: TRBV4-3; j_gene: TRBJ2-5; d_gene: TRBD1; abundance: many
CDR3aa: CASSNGTLSTDTQYF; CDR3nt: TGCGCCAGCAGCAATGGGACACTTAGCACAGATACGCAGTATTTT; v_gene: TRBV5-1; j_gene: TRBJ2-3; d_gene: .; abundance: few
CDR3aa: CAISGGGNQPQHF; CDR3nt: TGTGCCATCAGCGGGGGTGGCAATCAGCCCCAGCATTTT; v_gene: TRBV10-3; j_gene: TRBJ1-5; d_gene: .; abundance: few
CDR3aa: CASSLLVLGGMNTEAFF; CDR3nt: TGCGCCAGCAGCTTGTTAGTGCTCGGGGGCATGAACACTGAAGCTTTCTTT; v_gene: TRBV5-1; j_gene: TRBJ1-1; d_gene: .; abundance: few
CDR3aa: CASSRRTGGEKLFF; CDR3nt: TGTGCCAGCTCGCGGAGAACAGGGGGAGAAAAACTGTTTTTT; v_gene: TRBV18; j_gene: TRBJ1-4; d_gene: TRBD1; abundance: many
CDR3aa: CASSLGDRGSQETQYF; CDR3nt: TGTGCCAGCAGCTTAGGAGACAGGGGCTCCCAAGAGACCCAGTACTTC; v_gene: TRBV11-2; j_gene: TRBJ2-5; d_gene: TRBD1; abundance: .
CDR3aa: CASRGELKADTQYF; CDR3nt: TGTGCCAGCCGCGGGGAACTAAAAGCGGATACGCAGTATTTT; v_gene: TRBV2; j_gene: TRBJ2-3; d_gene: .; abundance: few
CDR3aa: CASSPRYNEQFF; CDR3nt: TGTGCCAGCAGCCCGCGCTACAATGAGCAGTTCTTC; v_gene: TRBV12-3/TRBV12-4; j_gene: TRBJ2-1; d_gene: .; abundance: many
CDR3aa: CASSPIGNEQFF; CDR3nt: TGTGCCAGCAGCCCCATCGGCAATGAGCAGTTCTTC; v_gene: TRBV3-1; j_gene: TRBJ2-1; d_gene: .; abundance: many